The clone carrying this T cell receptor (beta chain) came up many times. Its matching antigen is unknown. Each CDR3 protein gets one entry after TCRdb re-called the 5' RACE reads with MiXCR. The sample yields around 65,000 distinct CDR3 sequences, around 5% seen once. The sample belongs to a study of neurological immune-mediated disorders. Findings of the study overall: The phylogenetic placement of 18 of 34 multiple sclerosis patients' repertoires in one related-CDR3 cluster constitutes a possible signature.

Germline CDR1 SGHRS, CDR2 YFSETQ. V was pared by 5 bases and J by 1 base, with 12 bases between. The CDR3 totals 14 residues. Input material: PBMCs. The sequence was collected from a human donor with multiple sclerosis. The donor label of this sample is uncertain. The rearrangement joins TRBV5-1 to TRBJ2-5; no clear D. The CDR3 nucleotides read TGCGCCAGCAGTTCGCCAGCAGTCCAAGAGACCCAGTACTTC. Its protein is CASSSPAVQETQYF. Using reference TRBV5-1 and TRBJ2-5 for the parts outside the CDR3, the full variable domain is KAGVTQTPRYLIKTRGQQVTLSCSPISGHRSVSWYQQTPGQGLQFLFEYFSETQRNKGNFPGRFSGRQFSNSRSEMNVSTLELGDSALYLCASSSPAVQETQYFGPGTRLLVL.